This T cell receptor (beta chain) was recorded in a study of response to subunit inactivated influenza vaccine. In the case of this clonotype: Its antigen remains unknown.

This CDR3 is 16 amino acids long. The J segment lost 6 bases and the V segment lost 6 bases, leaving 14 bases of the junction unmatched. Germline V gene data show CDR1 as SGHRS and CDR2 as YFSETQ. Study observations and caveats: Few additional T cells are recruited per seasonal influenza vaccination, authors suggested.

TCRdb independently ran MiXCR on the RT-PCR reads; one entry per CDR3 protein. This sample has 530,000 or so distinct CDR3 sequences, with around 13% found just once. This rearrangement joins TRBV5-1 to TRBJ2-7, with 11 bases identical to TRBD2. This clonotype originated in a man aged 45 to 65 who received an inactivated influenza vaccine. The material was PBMCs from blood, obtained about 13 days after vaccination. CDR3 region: CASTPSVGLAGLEQYF. The CDR3 coding sequence is TGCGCCAGCACCCCCTCGGTCGGACTAGCGGGCCTCGAGCAGTACTTC.